This note documents a single TCR beta chain sequence. Per the original methods: Nucleated cell number was recorded as an estimate derived from reference gene primer amplification. Profiled with immunoSEQ multiplex PCR; TCRdb holds only in-frame clones, not every one. D and trimming were read from the DNA, whereas the V and J calls and clone size are those reported in that table. The table includes 100,000 to 110,000 clones, around four fifths detected once. The data were taken from a study of blood T cell repertoires in COVID-19. Study summary: Acute-phase and convalescent COVID-19 samples originated in the United States, Italy and Spain. T cells, B-cell-depleted T cells, or PBMCs provided the cDNA or gDNA that served as material.

Germline V gene lookup returns CDR1 PRHDT and CDR2 FYEKMQ (reference sequence). Trimming took 2 bases from V and 0 from J; bases not matched to a gene: 7. CDR3 size: 18 residues. Sequencing was carried out using peripheral blood. This TCR came from a man in his sixties or seventies with active or convalescent COVID-19. The chain employs TRBV13 and TRBJ2-1; TRBD2 agrees at 10 bases. The CDR3 coding sequence is TGTGCCAGCAGCTTATCTAGCGGGGGCCGGTCCTCCTACAATGAGCAGTTCTTC. Its translation is CASSLSSGGRSSYNEQFF.